These 13 T cell receptor beta chains originate from one sample sequenced in a study of blood T cells in healthy people across ages (dated by TCRdb to 2013 to 2016). Libraries were constructed by 5' RACE. Sequencing was carried out with an Illumina HiSeq 2500. A second PCR of roughly 6 to 11 cycles was run with a J-beta primer mix and a sample-barcoded 5' primer. The public reads were reprocessed in TCRdb via fastp at Q25 and MiXCR, keeping in-frame beta chains. Rows matching on CDR3 protein sequence are summarized as one entry with the most common DNA and genes. The sample table records around 1,000,000 distinct CDR3 sequences; about 25% of these occur just once. Jointly, the top ten make up about 0.8% of the sample. The sample was also linked to a second study, of T cells of mothers and their children.

The sample was blood. Every receptor here comes from a girl aged 2 to 9 in good health.

This chain links TRBV12-3 or TRBV12-4 with TRBJ2-3; D is ambiguous. V lost 7 bases, J lost 2 bases, and 19 bases lay in between. The CDR3 consists of 16 residues. In DNA form, the CDR3 reads TGTGCCAGCACCGATGGAGAGCAGCTTAACACAGATACGCAGTATTTT. It translates to CASTDGEQLNTDTQYF.

This clonotype appeared a few times. The chain employs TRBV7-2 and TRBJ2-7; a possible D gene is TRBD1 (7 bases). This CDR3 is built from 14 residues. V lost 6 bases to trimming and J lost 2 bases, with 14 bases between them. The germline CDR1 and CDR2 sequences are SGHTA and FQGNSA. The CDR3 region is CASSRTGGAYEQYF. CDR3 coding DNA: TGTGCCAGCAGTCGGACAGGAGGGGCCTACGAGCAGTACTTC.

J is TRBJ1-2 and V is TRBV20-1; 9 bases are shared with TRBD1. CDR1 is DFQATT, CDR2 SNEGSKA, per germline (reference sequence). The CDR3 extends over 14 amino acids. Trimming at V came to 5 bases and at J to 6 bases, leaving 10 bases not matched to a gene. The CDR3 nucleotides read TGCAGTGCTCCCACCATAACAGGGGGCGATGGCTACACCTTC. This sequence encodes CSAPTITGGDGYTF.

This clonotype has only a few counts. This chain joins TRBV3-1 and TRBJ2-7; D is unclear. V was pared by 2 bases and J by 1 base, with 12 bases between. This CDR3 region has 15 residues. CDR1 is LGHDT, CDR2 YNNKEL, per germline (reference sequence). In DNA form, the CDR3 reads TGTGCCAGCAGCCAATTGGCTATTTCTTCCTACGAGCAGTACTTC. Amino acids: CASSQLAISSYEQYF.

The chain has TRBV7-2 and TRBJ2-3, with D possibly being TRBD2 (6 bases). The germline V and J ends were trimmed by 11 bases and 8 bases, with 23 bases remaining between them. The CDR3 totals 14 residues. Germline V lookup: CDR1 SGHTA, CDR2 FQGNSA. The CDR3 DNA sequence: TGTGCCTCCACAACCTCGGCGGGGTTAGCTACGCAGTATTTT. This translates into CASTTSAGLATQYF.

This clonotype came up many times. J is TRBJ2-7 and V is TRBV4-2, with 10 bases fitting TRBD1. J was trimmed by 3 bases and V by 2 bases; bases with no gene match: 7. Germline CDR1 LGHNA, CDR2 YNFKEQ. The CDR3 is 16 residues long. CDR3 sequence reads: CASSQHSDRGLYEQYF. CDR3 coding DNA: TGTGCCAGCAGCCAACATTCAGACAGGGGGCTCTACGAGCAGTACTTC.

The rearrangement uses TRBV20-1 and TRBJ1-5; the D gene is possibly TRBD1 (6 bases). CDR1 DFQATT and CDR2 SNEGSKA come from the germline V gene (reference sequence). The V gene lost 7 bases and the J gene lost 1 base, with 11 bases spanning the gap. This CDR3 region has 13 residues. CDR3 DNA: TGCAGTGAAAACAGGGAAAGCAATCAGCCCCAGCATTTT. It specifies CSENRESNQPQHF.

The V gene is TRBV29-1, the J gene TRBJ2-7; 7 bases align to TRBD1. The end of the DNA fits TRBJ2-5 better, so the J call may be wrong. The CDR3 spans 13 residues. Germline assignment: CDR1 SQVTM and CDR2 ANQGSEA. The CDR3 nucleotides read TGCAGCGTTGAAGGCCACAGGGGAGAGACCCAGTACTTC. Residues: CSVEGHRGETQYF.

The J gene is TRBJ2-1, the V gene TRBV28; 8 bases fit TRBD1. Per germline, CDR1 MDHEN and CDR2 SYDVKM. The ends lost 5 bases at V and 5 bases at J; junction bases unmatched: 5. This CDR3 has 14 residues. The CDR3 loop is CASSPRTGNNEQFF. The CDR3, as DNA: TGTGCCAGCAGTCCCAGGACAGGGAACAATGAGCAGTTCTTC.

The chain employs TRBV7-8 and TRBJ1-4; D uncertain. V lost 5 bases and J lost 8, with 12 bases in between. There are 13 residues in the CDR3. From germline, CDR1 is SGHVS and CDR2 FQNEAQ. CDR3 sequence reads: CASSPPAEEKLFF. The CDR3 DNA reads as TGTGCCAGCAGCCCCCCCGCGGAAGAAAAACTGTTTTTT.

The chain uses TRBV25-1 and TRBJ2-4; 9 nucleotides align to TRBD2. With 1 base clipped from V and 9 bases from J, the junction kept 7 bases outside the gene matches. Looked up from germline, CDR1 is MGHDK and CDR2 is SYGVNS. The CDR3 loop spans 15 amino acids. The CDR3 region has the DNA TGTGCCAGCAGTGAATTCGCGGGGGGGACTGGCATTCAGTACTTC. It specifies CASSEFAGGTGIQYF.

This clonotype was detected a few times. The chain carries TRBV6-6 and TRBJ1-1, with a tentative D call TRBD1 (5 bases). V was clipped by 5 bases and J by 4 bases, with 20 bases between them. Germline V CDR1 and CDR2: MNHNY, SVGAGI (reference sequence). The CDR3 length is 16 residues. The CDR3 region has the DNA TGTGCCAGCAGTCCACTAACCGGACAAGGAGTCACTGAAGCTTTCTTT. Its translation is CASSPLTGQGVTEAFF.

On this clonotype: This could be a read error, since a much larger clone is one nucleotide away. The chain carries TRBV14 and TRBJ1-2, with D possibly being TRBD1 (6 bases). Germline-derived CDR1 and CDR2 are SGHDN and FVKESK. The CDR3 has 18 residues. CDR3 protein: CASSPTGRRGGADYGCTF. In DNA form, the CDR3 reads TGTGCCAGCAGCCCCACCGGGCGGCGGGGGGGCGCGGATTATGGCTGCACCTTC.